This T cell receptor beta chain was sequenced in a study of blood T cell repertoires in COVID-19. The germline V gene encodes CDR1 SNHLY and CDR2 FYNNEI. V was cut by 7 bases and J by 3 bases, with 6 bases left in between. This CDR3 has 11 residues. In the original workflow: Reference gene primer amplification in the assay estimated nucleated cell counts. The table came from immunoSEQ multiplex PCR; TCRdb's copy has only in-frame clones and leaves some out. V, J and clone size are those of that table, while D and trimming were read from the DNA. The data hold around 200,000 clones, with approximately 85% observed a single time.

What was sequenced was peripheral blood. The V call is TRBV2, the J call TRBJ1-1, with no clear D. The sequence was collected from a man aged 55-75 years with acute or convalescent COVID-19. The CDR3 spells CASTPDTEAFF. DNA of the CDR3: TGTGCCAGCACCCCGGACACTGAAGCTTTCTTT.